The 9 T cell receptor beta chains below all came from one sample that was sequenced in a study of OX40 agonist ivuxolimab in advanced cancers. Method: immunoSEQ multiplex PCR; TCRdb's copy keeps in-frame clones and lacks some. The table shows 30,000 to 35,000 clones, with 81% occurring only once. The material sequenced was CD4+ or CD8+ T cells sorted from blood, taken in a trial of the OX40 agonist ivuxolimab. The receptors shown here come from an adult with an advanced solid tumor such as melanoma, head and neck, liver or kidney cancer.

CDR3 in DNA: TGTGCCAGCAGCTTAGGGAGGGGGGGTTACGAGCAGTACTTC. It translates to CASSLGRGGYEQYF. J is TRBJ2-7 and V is TRBV7-2; weak D call: TRBD2 (7 bases). The CDR3 runs 14 residues. Trimming cost V 1 base and J 4 bases, with 11 bases left between them. CDR1 and CDR2 (germline): SGHTA, FQGNSA.

This sequence joins TRBV27 and TRBJ1-5; D remains unclear. Trimming stripped 6 bases from V and 2 bases from J, with 8 bases between. The CDR3 is 13 residues long. Germline loops: CDR1 MNHEY, CDR2 SMNVEV (reference sequence). The DNA for the CDR3 is TGTGCCAGCAGCCACAGTGGCAATCAGCCCCAGCATTTT. Protein product: CASSHSGNQPQHF.

The chain has TRBV28 and TRBJ1-3, with no clear D. Germline V lookup: CDR1 MDHEN, CDR2 SYDVKM. The V end lost 2 bases, the J end lost 0 bases, and 11 bases lay between the germline ends. This CDR3 comprises 16 residues. CDR3 DNA: TGTGCCAGCAGTTTACACGGACGTAACTCTGGAAACACCATATATTTT. Its protein is CASSLHGRNSGNTIYF.

The genes are TRBV4-3 and TRBJ2-5; D perhaps matches TRBD2 (5 bases). This CDR3 is 14 amino acids long. The ends were cut back, 1 base at V and 5 bases at J, with 11 bases in the middle. Germline CDR1 LGHNA, CDR2 YSLEER. The CDR3 protein is CASSQGISDETQYF. DNA of the CDR3: TGCGCCAGCAGCCAAGGGATTAGCGATGAGACCCAGTACTTC.

The gene calls are TRBV28 and TRBJ1-5; possibly TRBD1 for D (6 bases). CDR3 length: 15 amino acids. Trimming cost V 1 base and J 5 bases, with 12 bases left between them. Germline CDR1 is MDHEN and CDR2 is SYDVKM. In DNA form, the CDR3 reads TGTGCCAGCAGTTTATACGCGACAGGTTATCAGCCCCAGCATTTT. Protein sequence: CASSLYATGYQPQHF.

This clone was counted only a few times. The germline gene is not matched at one end of the junction; a read error may be the cause. The V and J genes are TRBV20-1 and TRBJ2-7; 7 bases line up with TRBD1. Germline lookup yields CDR1 DFQATT and CDR2 SNEGSKA (reference sequence). This CDR3 has 8 amino acids. The CDR3 DNA is TGCAGTCCTAGACAGGGCCTATTC. This encodes CSPRQGLF.

In its sample, this clone was seen a few times. This rearrangement joins TRBV6-5 to TRBJ1-5; D ambiguous. Deletions cut 6 bases from V and 4 bases from J, with 7 bases between. CDR3 size: 12 residues. CDR1 MNHEY and CDR2 SVGAGI come from the germline V gene. The CDR3 coding sequence is TGTGCCAGCAGAACAGCTAATCAGCCCCAGCATTTT. Translation: CASRTANQPQHF.

The chain carries TRBV4-3 and TRBJ1-3; the D gene is possibly TRBD1 (6 bases). V was clipped by 4 bases and J by 4 bases, with 14 bases between them. The CDR3 length is 15 residues. Germline lookup yields CDR1 LGHNA and CDR2 YSLEER. The chain's CDR3 is CASSRIGGAGNTIYF. For the CDR3, the DNA is TGCGCCAGCAGCCGAATTGGGGGGGCCGGAAACACCATATATTTT.

The chain is built from TRBV25-1 and TRBJ1-2; weak D call: TRBD1 (6 bases). This CDR3 is 18 amino acids long. V was cut by 1 base and J by 8 bases, with 26 bases left in between. Germline V gene lookup returns CDR1 MGHDK and CDR2 SYGVNS. The CDR3 nucleotides read TGTGCCAGCAGTGAATTTAAAGGGGGGCCCTTCCAAGGCGGAGGCTACACCTTC. Translation gives CASSEFKGGPFQGGGYTF.